These 20 T cell receptor beta chains were all obtained from the same sample, sequenced in a study of cytomegalovirus exposure and HLA in healthy donors (dated by TCRdb to 2016 to 2017). Preparation of the library involved the immunoSEQ multiplex PCR assay. For the multiplex PCR, a mixture combining 60 forward primers for TCR Vbeta segments and 13 reverse primers for TCR Jbeta segments was used. In its TCRdb copy, this immuneACCESS table keeps in-frame sequences only and misses some clones. Where compared with another copy, unresolved V genes explain less than half of these, and the others have no known cause. This sample comprises around 80,000 clones, approximately 67% of them detected only once. More than 3.5% of the sample is taken by the ten largest. The sequencing input was PBMCs. These TCRs come from a male donor in good health and CMV-seropositive.

The chain combines TRBV7-3 with TRBJ2-2; 9 bases fit TRBD1. The junction had 5 bases not matched to a gene; V was cut back by 5 bases and J by 1 base. CDR3 length: 16 amino acids. Germline V lookup: CDR1 SGHTA, CDR2 FQGTGA. CDR3 DNA: TGTGCCAGCAGCCTACAGGGGGCGCGGAACACCGGGGAGCTGTTTTTT. It is translated as CASSLQGARNTGELFF.

The V and J genes are TRBV7-9 and TRBJ2-3; the match to TRBD1 covers 10 bases. Germline V CDR1 and CDR2: SEHNR, FQNEAQ (reference sequence). J lost 6 bases, V lost 0 bases, and 9 bases had no gene match. The CDR3 consists of 17 residues. DNA for the CDR3: TGTGCCAGCAGCTTAGCCACCGGGACAGGGGAATCCGATACGCAGTATTTT. Encoded protein: CASSLATGTGESDTQYF.

This clone was recorded only once. The chain is built from TRBV7-8 and TRBJ2-7; 13 bases agree with TRBD2. CDR3 length equals 16 residues. Germline loops: CDR1 SGHVS, CDR2 FQNEAQ. The trim removed 0 bases at V and 6 bases at J, leaving 5 bases unmatched. DNA for the CDR3: TGTGCCAGCAGCTTAGCCGCGACTAGCGGGAGGAGCGAGCAGTACTTC. Its protein is CASSLAATSGRSEQYF. Using reference TRBV7-8 and TRBJ2-7 for the parts outside the CDR3, the full variable domain is GAGVSQSPRYKVAKRGQDVALRCDPISGHVSLFWYQQALGQGPEFLTYFQNEAQLDKSGLPSDRFFAERPEGSVSTLKIQRTQQEDSAVYLCASSLAATSGRSEQYFGPGTRLTVT.

This chain uses TRBV9 with TRBJ2-2; D is perhaps TRBD1 (5 bases). V was pared by 3 bases and J by 6 bases, with 12 bases between. The CDR3 consists of 14 residues. Germline CDR1 reads SGDLS; CDR2 reads YYNGEE. CDR3 region: CASSGTPDAGELFF. CDR3 DNA: TGTGCCAGCAGCGGGACACCAGATGCCGGGGAGCTGTTTTTT.

This clone showed up just a few times. The conserved phenylalanine or tryptophan is not found at the CDR3 terminus, so this likely reflects a read error. The DNA is left out, because the CDR3 cannot be placed on it with certainty; the CDR3 is given as TCRdb lists it. The V call is TRBV10-1, the J call TRBJ1-6; whether TRBD1, the table's D call, matches the DNA was not checked. CDR1 WNHNN and CDR2 SYGVQD come from the germline V gene (reference sequence). Ends included, the CDR3 has 10 residues. This CDR3 reads CASSERDSPG.

The V gene is TRBV9, the J gene TRBJ2-1, with TRBD2 matching over 7 bases. The length of the CDR3 is 17 residues. The V gene's germline CDR1 is SGDLS and CDR2 YYNGEE. J was trimmed by 0 bases and V by 4 bases; bases with no gene match: 10. The CDR3: CASSQIGGGLSYNEQFF. The CDR3, as DNA: TGTGCCAGCAGCCAGATCGGCGGGGGTCTCTCCTACAATGAGCAGTTCTTC.

This sequence joins TRBV7-2 and TRBJ2-7; tentatively, D is TRBD1 (7 bases). This CDR3 region has 14 residues. Trimming took 5 bases from V and 4 from J, leaving 15 bases between them. In germline, CDR1 is SGHTA, CDR2 FQGNSA. The CDR3 spells CASSLGRGEYEQYF. The CDR3 DNA follows: TGTGCCAGCAGCCTGGGCAGGGGGGAGTACGAGCAGTACTTC.

V usage is TRBV9 and J usage is TRBJ2-5; D remains unclear. Germline-derived CDR1 and CDR2 are SGDLS and YYNGEE. The CDR3 is made up of 13 amino acids. Trimming took 4 bases from V and 5 from J, leaving 12 bases between them. CDR3 loop: CASSLLLGETQYF. For the CDR3, the DNA is TGTGCCAGCAGCCTACTGCTCGGGGAGACCCAGTACTTC. The whole variable domain, filled in from reference TRBV9 and TRBJ2-5, reads DSGVTQTPKHLITATGQRVTLRCSPRSGDLSVYWYQQSLDQGLQFLIQYYNGEERAKGNILERFSAQQFPDLHSELNLSSLELGDSALYFCASSLLLGETQYFGPGTRLLVL.

In this sample, this clone turned up a few times. The rearrangement links TRBV6-5 to TRBJ1-1; TRBD1 matches 9 bases. The CDR3 is made up of 13 amino acids. In germline, CDR1 is MNHEY, CDR2 SVGAGI. J was trimmed by 10 bases and V by 4 bases; bases with no gene match: 7. CDR3 in amino acids: CASSSRDRDRAFF. Written as DNA, the CDR3 is TGTGCCAGCAGTTCCCGGGACAGGGATCGAGCTTTCTTT.

The chain employs TRBV6-5 and TRBJ1-2; 7 bases match TRBD1. Germline CDR1 reads MNHEY; CDR2 reads SVGAGI. Germline trimming cut 2 bases from V and 2 bases from J; bases unmatched to any gene: 2. This CDR3 is 14 amino acids long. The CDR3 here is CASSYRGQNYGYTF. The CDR3 DNA reads TGTGCCAGCAGTTACAGGGGACAGAACTATGGCTACACCTTC.

The chain carries TRBV7-3 and TRBJ2-1; D is perhaps TRBD2 (6 bases). Trimming left V 1 base short and J 9 bases short, with 13 bases between. CDR1 and CDR2 from the germline V gene are SGHTA and FQGTGA. CDR3 length: 14 amino acids. CDR3 amino acids: CASSLKPSVSEQFF. CDR3 sequence (DNA): TGTGCCAGCAGCTTAAAACCTAGCGTCTCTGAGCAGTTCTTC.

The chain joins TRBV28 to TRBJ2-5; TRBD2 matches 9 bases. J lost 5 bases, V lost 7 bases, and 11 bases had no gene match. The CDR3 has 15 residues. CDR1 and CDR2 from the germline V gene are MDHEN and SYDVKM. CDR3 protein: CASNLPGLAMETQYF. The DNA of the CDR3 is TGTGCCAGCAATCTACCGGGACTAGCCATGGAGACCCAGTACTTC.

This clone was seen more than once but under ten times. The chain carries TRBV7-9 and TRBJ2-5; tentative D call: TRBD2 (5 bases). CDR3 length equals 17 residues. Germline V CDR1 and CDR2: SEHNR, FQNEAQ (reference sequence). The V and J ends lost 1 base and 1 base respectively, with 16 bases between them. The DNA for the CDR3 is TGTGCCAGCAGCTTAGGTCTGGAGGAGCGAACCCAAGAGACCCAGTACTTC. Translating gives CASSLGLEERTQETQYF.

The chain carries TRBV18 and TRBJ2-7; possible D gene TRBD2, 5 bases. The CDR3 is made up of 12 amino acids. Germline V gene lookup returns CDR1 KGHSH and CDR2 LQKENI. Trimming shortened V by 4 bases and J by 5 bases, and 9 bases separated the two germline ends. CDR3: CASSQNGDEQYF. The CDR3 DNA reads as TGTGCCAGCTCACAGAACGGGGACGAGCAGTACTTC.

V usage is TRBV2 and J usage is TRBJ1-1; the D is unclear. The V gene's germline CDR1 is SNHLY and CDR2 FYNNEI. CDR3 length: 12 amino acids. Deletions cut 6 bases from V and 6 bases from J, with 11 bases between. For the CDR3, the DNA is TGTGCCAGCAGAGGTGGAGGCCCTGAAGCTTTCTTT. This translates into CASRGGGPEAFF. The variable domain in full, with the rest retrieved from reference TRBV2 and TRBJ1-1, is EPEVTQTPSHQVTQMGQEVILRCVPISNHLYFYWYRQILGQKVEFLVSFYNNEISEKSEIFDDQFSVERPDGSNFTLKIRSTKLEDSAMYFCASRGGGPEAFFGQGTRLTVV.

The genes are TRBV5-4 and TRBJ1-1; tentatively, D is TRBD1 (5 bases). The V gene's germline CDR1 is SGHNT and CDR2 YYREEE (reference sequence). The CDR3 length is 14 residues. Trimming removed 4 bases from V and 6 bases from J, with 16 bases in between. The CDR3 DNA reads TGTGCCAGCAGCGTTAACTTTCGGGGGTCTGAAGCTTTCTTT. This encodes CASSVNFRGSEAFF.

This sequence joins TRBV2 and TRBJ2-1; D is perhaps TRBD1 (6 bases). Germline V CDR1 and CDR2: SNHLY, FYNNEI. This CDR3 is built from 11 residues. Trimming took 8 bases from V and 10 from J, leaving 12 bases between them. Here the CDR3 DNA reads TGTGCCAGCGGTAGGGGGTTCGAGCAGTTCTTC. Translated, it gives CASGRGFEQFF.

The table lists this clone with a count of one. This chain uses TRBV5-4 with TRBJ2-4, with TRBD2 matching over 11 bases. Germline CDR1 reads SGHNT; CDR2 reads YYREEE (reference sequence). V shed 4 bases, J shed 6 bases, and the junction held 9 bases outside the gene matches. The CDR3 consists of 16 residues. CDR3 protein: CASSPASGGPGNIQYF. The CDR3 DNA sequence: TGTGCCAGCAGCCCAGCTAGCGGGGGGCCCGGAAACATTCAGTACTTC.

The CDR3 protein is CASSFQGGNVLTF. The CDR3, as DNA: TGCGCCAGCAGCTTCCAGGGTGGCAACGTCCTGACTTTC. This chain links TRBV5-1 with TRBJ2-6; D is perhaps TRBD1 (5 bases). The CDR3 loop spans 13 amino acids. The germline V and J ends were trimmed by 2 bases and 9 bases, with 9 bases remaining between them. The germline V gene encodes CDR1 SGHRS and CDR2 YFSETQ.

The chain joins TRBV4-2 to TRBJ2-5; TRBD1 matches at 10 bases. Per germline, CDR1 LGHNA and CDR2 YNFKEQ. V trimming: 3 bases; J trimming: 5 bases; junction bases outside the gene matches: 6. The CDR3 runs to 15 residues. The DNA for the CDR3 is TGTGCCAGCAGCCAGGGGACAGGGGAGGGGGAGACCCAGTACTTC. Its translation: CASSQGTGEGETQYF.